This passage covers 26 T cell receptor beta chains from one sample sequenced in a study of PD-L1 blockade in urothelial cancer. Stated time point: pretreatment peripheral blood. Produced via immunoSEQ multiplex PCR; TCRdb's table is partial and in-frame only. The sample carries about 50,000 clones, about 86% recorded once. This sample comprised PBMCs, obtained around atezolizumab (anti-PD-L1) treatment. Every receptor here comes from a man between 65 and 85 years old with urothelial cancer.

The CDR3 bases are TGTGCCAGCAGGGGCGGGACTAGCGGGAGGGCCAGAGACGAGACCCAGTACTTC. Translated: CASRGGTSGRARDETQYF. This chain connects TRBV2 to TRBJ2-5; 16 nucleotides line up with TRBD2. Germline CDR1 reads SNHLY; CDR2 reads FYNNEI. The CDR3 length is 18 residues. Trimming at V came to 6 bases and at J to 5 bases, leaving 12 bases not matched to a gene.

This clone has just one count. The chain combines TRBV28 with TRBJ2-5; weak D call: TRBD2 (6 bases). This CDR3 has 15 amino acids. The V end lost 0 bases, the J end lost 4 bases, and 12 bases lay between the germline ends. The germline CDR1 and CDR2 sequences are MDHEN and SYDVKM. CDR3 protein: CASSLWQGGGETQYF. As DNA, the CDR3 is TGTGCCAGCAGTTTATGGCAGGGAGGAGGAGAGACCCAGTACTTC.

This clone was seen a handful of times. This rearrangement joins TRBV28 to TRBJ1-5; no clear D gene. Germline loops: CDR1 MDHEN, CDR2 SYDVKM. The V end lost 3 bases, the J end lost 0 bases, and 12 bases lay between the germline ends. CDR3 size: 16 residues. The DNA for the CDR3 is TGTGCCAGCAGTTTGCGGGCGAAATATAGCAATCAGCCCCAGCATTTT. Translating gives CASSLRAKYSNQPQHF.

Of note for this clone: This sample includes further DNA sequences coding for the same CDR3. The chain recombines TRBV5-1 with TRBJ2-3; TRBD2 matches 10 bases. The CDR3 loop spans 16 amino acids. Germline values: CDR1 SGHRS, CDR2 YFSETQ. Germline trimming cut 2 bases from V and 1 base from J; bases unmatched to any gene: 4. The CDR3 nucleotides are TGCGCCAGCAGCTTCCCTAGCGGGAGTGGCACAGATACGCAGTATTTT. This encodes CASSFPSGSGTDTQYF.

J is TRBJ2-3 and V is TRBV7-3; no clear D. CDR3 length: 13 amino acids. The ends were cut back, 5 bases at V and 2 bases at J, with 8 bases in the middle. Germline V lookup: CDR1 SGHTA, CDR2 FQGTGA. CDR3 nucleotide sequence: TGTGCCAGCAGCCTAAGGCCCACAGATACGCAGTATTTT. Its protein product is CASSLRPTDTQYF. The full variable domain, completed using reference TRBV7-3 and TRBJ2-3, is GAGVSQTPSNKVTEKGKYVELRCDPISGHTALYWYRQSLGQGPEFLIYFQGTGAADDSGLPNDRFFAVRPEGSVSTLKIQRTERGDSAVYLCASSLRPTDTQYFGPGTRLTVL.

The rearrangement uses TRBV2 and TRBJ2-3; D perhaps matches TRBD2 (5 bases). This CDR3 region has 15 residues. The V gene's germline CDR1 is SNHLY and CDR2 FYNNEI. V lost 4 bases and J 4 bases, leaving 15 bases between the germline ends. Here the CDR3 reads CASSAVLVGSDTQYF. The DNA for the CDR3 is TGTGCCAGCAGTGCAGTACTAGTTGGCTCAGATACGCAGTATTTT.

This chain connects TRBV19 to TRBJ1-2, with 10 bases identical to TRBD1. This CDR3 is 16 amino acids long. The ends lost 5 bases at V and 2 bases at J; junction bases unmatched: 8. Germline V CDR1 and CDR2: LNHDA, SQIVND (reference sequence). The CDR3 loop is CASSPRGTGVNYGYTF. CDR3 coding DNA: TGTGCCAGTAGTCCCAGGGGGACAGGGGTCAACTATGGCTACACCTTC.

For the CDR3, the DNA is TGTGCCAGCAGTGTCCAGGGCCGTTTCGGAGATACGCAGTATTTT. Translated, it gives CASSVQGRFGDTQYF. J is TRBJ2-3 and V is TRBV6-5, with D possibly TRBD1 on 5 matching bases. Germline CDR1 is MNHEY and CDR2 is SVGAGI. The CDR3 spans 15 residues. Trimming removed 5 bases at V and 5 bases at J, with 17 bases between.

V is TRBV5-5 and J is TRBJ1-5; possible D gene TRBD1, 5 bases. The germline V and J ends were trimmed by 4 bases and 4 bases, with 24 bases remaining between them. CDR3 length equals 18 residues. Germline V gives CDR1 SGHKS, CDR2 YYEKEE (reference sequence). The CDR3 here is CASSPGVAGPRVNQPQHF. The CDR3 DNA reads as TGTGCCAGCAGCCCGGGGGTGGCAGGGCCGAGGGTGAATCAGCCCCAGCATTTT.

V gene TRBV11-2 combines with J gene TRBJ1-2; D not resolved. The germline V gene has CDR1 SGHAT and CDR2 FQNNGV. The length of the CDR3 is 14 residues. Trimming stripped 0 bases from V and 3 bases from J, with 8 bases between. CDR3 DNA sequence: TGTGCCAGCAGCTTAGAACCGGGGTACTATGGCTACACCTTC. Its translation: CASSLEPGYYGYTF.

This chain links TRBV28 with TRBJ1-2, with D possibly matching TRBD1 (6 bases). The CDR3 covers 13 residues. The germline CDR1 and CDR2 sequences are MDHEN and SYDVKM. Trimming left V 7 bases short and J 4 bases short, with 13 bases between. In DNA form, the CDR3 reads TGTGCCAGCAAGCCCTGGACAGTCTATGGCTACACCTTC. Residues: CASKPWTVYGYTF.

This CDR3 reads CASSVRTSQDTQYF. In nucleotides, the CDR3 is TGTGCCAGCAGCGTTCGGACTAGCCAAGATACGCAGTATTTT. The V call is TRBV9, the J call TRBJ2-3; TRBD2 agrees at 8 bases. The length of the CDR3 is 14 residues. The germline V gene has CDR1 SGDLS and CDR2 YYNGEE. With 2 bases clipped from V and 5 bases from J, the junction kept 4 bases outside the gene matches.

The chain recombines TRBV7-9 with TRBJ2-1, with a weak D call TRBD2 (5 bases). This CDR3 comprises 13 residues. With 1 base removed from V and 9 bases from J, the gap between germline ends came to 10 bases. Germline V gene lookup returns CDR1 SEHNR and CDR2 FQNEAQ (reference sequence). CDR3 DNA: TGTGCCAGCAGCTTAGTTGGACTGGGTGAGCAGTTCTTC. Its translation: CASSLVGLGEQFF.

The rearrangement joins TRBV9 to TRBJ2-2; the match to TRBD1 covers 8 bases. This CDR3 contains 14 residues. The ends lost 0 bases at V and 6 bases at J; junction bases unmatched: 1. Germline-derived CDR1 and CDR2 are SGDLS and YYNGEE. This CDR3 is CASSVDRGAGELFF. In DNA, the CDR3 is TGTGCCAGCAGCGTAGACAGGGGGGCCGGGGAGCTGTTTTTT.

The V and J genes are TRBV9 and TRBJ2-5; 8 bases match TRBD1. Germline V lookup: CDR1 SGDLS, CDR2 YYNGEE. With 8 bases clipped from V and 4 bases from J, the junction kept 13 bases outside the gene matches. The CDR3 covers 15 residues. The DNA for the CDR3 is TGTGCCAGTTTTCAAGACAGGGGCCAGGGAGAGACCCAGTACTTC. Translated: CASFQDRGQGETQYF.

This clone was seen only a few times. The V and J genes are TRBV9 and TRBJ1-5; TRBD1 aligns across 10 bases. This CDR3 region has 16 residues. Looked up from germline, CDR1 is SGDLS and CDR2 is YYNGEE. Trimming took 9 bases from V and 2 from J; bases not matched to a gene: 11. CDR3 loop: CATHPRDRGCNQPQHF. The CDR3 DNA reads as TGTGCCACCCATCCCCGGGACAGGGGATGCAATCAGCCCCAGCATTTT.

The chain uses TRBV20-1 and TRBJ1-1; a possible D gene is TRBD1 (6 bases). The CDR3 totals 11 residues. V was shortened by 5 bases and J by 10 bases, with 14 bases between the two germline ends. Per germline, CDR1 DFQATT and CDR2 SNEGSKA (reference sequence). Here the CDR3 DNA reads TGCAGTGCTGGCTACGGGGGGCTAGCTTTCTTT. Its protein product is CSAGYGGLAFF.

The chain recombines TRBV4-3 with TRBJ1-6; possibly TRBD1 for D (6 bases). The V gene's germline CDR1 is LGHNA and CDR2 YSLEER. V was shortened by 0 bases and J by 9 bases, with 15 bases between the two germline ends. CDR3 size: 16 residues. In DNA, the CDR3 is TGCGCCAGCAGCCAAGATTCGGGACAATTCTCTTCACCCCTCCACTTT. Translation gives CASSQDSGQFSSPLHF.

V usage is TRBV4-1 and J usage is TRBJ2-2; 11 bases fit TRBD1. The CDR3 has 16 amino acids. The J segment lost 6 bases and the V segment lost 4 bases, leaving 7 bases of the junction unmatched. The germline CDR1 and CDR2 sequences are MGHRA and YSYEKL. CDR3 sequence (DNA): TGCGCCAGCAGCCCGGTAGGGACAGGGGGACCCGGGGAGCTGTTTTTT. Its protein product is CASSPVGTGGPGELFF.

This chain joins TRBV29-1 and TRBJ2-1; 11 positions match TRBD2. This CDR3 spans 15 amino acids. V was pared by 6 bases and J by 15 bases, with 19 bases of the junction left unmatched. Germline CDR1 reads SQVTM; CDR2 reads ANQGSEA. CDR3 DNA sequence: TGCAGCGTCCACTTCTCTAGCGGGAGGCTTCGAAATTGGTTCTTC. It is translated as CSVHFSSGRLRNWFF.

The chain has TRBV15 and TRBJ1-1; possible D gene TRBD1, 5 bases. Germline V gene data show CDR1 as LNHNV and CDR2 as YYDKDF (reference sequence). With 5 bases removed from V and 2 bases from J, the gap between germline ends came to 33 bases. CDR3 length: 21 amino acids. In DNA, the CDR3 is TGTGCCACCAGCCCGACTCGGGCCTTCGATCGGTATGGGGCAGCCAACACTGAAGCTTTCTTT. Translating it yields CATSPTRAFDRYGAANTEAFF.

The chain has TRBV10-3 and TRBJ2-3, with no clear D. Germline V gives CDR1 ENHRY, CDR2 SYGVKD. V was cut by 7 bases and J by 0 bases, with 11 bases left in between. This CDR3 is built from 14 residues. CDR3 sequence: CAINEKSSTDTQYF. Written as DNA, the CDR3 is TGTGCCATCAACGAGAAGTCTAGCACAGATACGCAGTATTTT.

A word on this clone: Relative to the germline gene, one junction end is altered; a read error may explain this. V usage is TRBV18 and J usage is TRBJ2-7; weak D call: TRBD1 (5 bases). CDR1 and CDR2 (germline): KGHSH, LQKENI. The CDR3 spans 13 residues. This chain's CDR3 is CASSPQETYEQYF. CDR3 bases: TGTGCCAGCTCGCCACAGGAGACCTACGAGCAGTACTTC.

The rearrangement uses TRBV19 and TRBJ1-5; 8 nucleotides match TRBD1. The CDR3 has 15 residues. Germline loops: CDR1 LNHDA, CDR2 SQIVND (reference sequence). The V segment lost 9 bases and the J segment 6 bases; nucleotides outside the gene matches: 13. CDR3 in amino acids: CASGRGLGVGQPQHF. CDR3 DNA: TGTGCCAGCGGCAGGGGGCTGGGGGTGGGTCAGCCCCAGCATTTT. The variable domain in full, completed from reference TRBV19 and TRBJ1-5, reads DGGITQSPKYLFRKEGQNVTLSCEQNLNHDAMYWYRQDPGQGLRLIYYSQIVNDFQKGDIAEGYSVSREKKESFPLTVTSAQKNPTAFYLCASGRGLGVGQPQHFGDGTRLSIL.

The V and J genes are TRBV18 and TRBJ2-1, with D possibly matching TRBD1 (5 bases). Trimming stripped 6 bases from V and 10 bases from J, with 10 bases between. The CDR3 length is 11 residues. Germline V gene sequence: CDR1 KGHSH, CDR2 LQKENI. For the CDR3, the DNA is TGTGCCAGCTCCCAGGGTGAAGAGCAGTTCTTC. Protein sequence: CASSQGEEQFF.

The chain couples TRBV7-3 to TRBJ2-7, with D possibly being TRBD2 (6 bases). Trimming removed 3 bases at V and 2 bases at J, with 11 bases between. Germline CDR1 and CDR2: SGHTA and FQGTGA. The CDR3 is made up of 14 amino acids. The CDR3: CASSLSGGTYEQYF. The CDR3 nucleotides read TGTGCCAGCAGCTTGTCCGGCGGGACCTACGAGCAGTACTTC.